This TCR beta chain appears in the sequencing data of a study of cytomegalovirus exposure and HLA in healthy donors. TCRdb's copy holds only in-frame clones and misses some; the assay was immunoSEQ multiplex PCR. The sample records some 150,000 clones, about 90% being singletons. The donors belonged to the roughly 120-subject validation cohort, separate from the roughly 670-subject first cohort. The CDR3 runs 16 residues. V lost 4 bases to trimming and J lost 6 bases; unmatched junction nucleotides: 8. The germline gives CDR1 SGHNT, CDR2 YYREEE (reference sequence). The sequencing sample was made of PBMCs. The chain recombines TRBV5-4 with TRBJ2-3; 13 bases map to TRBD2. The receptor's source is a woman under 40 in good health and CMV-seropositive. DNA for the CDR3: TGTGCCAGCAGCAAATGGACTAGCGGGGGTATGGATACGCAGTATTTT. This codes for CASSKWTSGGMDTQYF.